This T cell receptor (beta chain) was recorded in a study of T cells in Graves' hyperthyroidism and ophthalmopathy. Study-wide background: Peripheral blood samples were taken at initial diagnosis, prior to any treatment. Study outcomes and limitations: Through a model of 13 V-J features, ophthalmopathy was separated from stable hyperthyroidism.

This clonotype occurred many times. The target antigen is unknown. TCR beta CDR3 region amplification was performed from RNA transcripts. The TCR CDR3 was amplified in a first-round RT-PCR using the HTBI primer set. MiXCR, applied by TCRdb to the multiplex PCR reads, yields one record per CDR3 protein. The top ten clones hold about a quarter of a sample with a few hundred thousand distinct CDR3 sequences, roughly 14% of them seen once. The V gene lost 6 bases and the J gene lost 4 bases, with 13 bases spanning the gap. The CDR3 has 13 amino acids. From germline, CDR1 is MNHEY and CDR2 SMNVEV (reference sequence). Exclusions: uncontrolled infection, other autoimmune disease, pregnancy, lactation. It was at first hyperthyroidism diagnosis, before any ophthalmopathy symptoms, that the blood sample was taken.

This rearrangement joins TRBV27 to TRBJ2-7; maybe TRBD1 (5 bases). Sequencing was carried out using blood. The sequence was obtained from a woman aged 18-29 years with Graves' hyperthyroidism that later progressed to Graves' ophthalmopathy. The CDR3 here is CASRLGRLYEQYF. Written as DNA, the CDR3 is TGTGCCAGCAGACTGGGGCGCCTGTACGAGCAGTACTTC.